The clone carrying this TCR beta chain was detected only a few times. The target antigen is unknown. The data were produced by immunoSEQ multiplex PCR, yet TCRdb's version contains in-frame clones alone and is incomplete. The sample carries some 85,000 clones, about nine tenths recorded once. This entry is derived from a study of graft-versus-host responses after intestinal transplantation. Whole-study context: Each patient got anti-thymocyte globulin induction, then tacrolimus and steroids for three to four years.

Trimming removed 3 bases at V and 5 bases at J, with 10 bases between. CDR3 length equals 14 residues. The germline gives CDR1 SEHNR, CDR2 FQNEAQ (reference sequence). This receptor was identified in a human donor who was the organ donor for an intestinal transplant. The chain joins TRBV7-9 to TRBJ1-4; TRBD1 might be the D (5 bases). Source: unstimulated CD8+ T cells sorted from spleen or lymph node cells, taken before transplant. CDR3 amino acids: CASSFIGGNEKLFF. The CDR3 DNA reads TGTGCCAGCAGCTTCATCGGGGGAAATGAAAAACTGTTTTTT.